This T cell receptor (beta chain) originates from a study of CD8 T cells in ankylosing spondylitis. Study-level findings and limits: Blood of patients with ankylosing spondylitis appeared to be characterized by a TCR beta motif of roughly eight highly homologous variants. Clones that were linked to disease were CD8+ and were relatively rare in peripheral blood.

This clonotype was picked up a small number of times. The antigen is unknown. TCR beta libraries were made by quantitative 5'-RACE with molecular barcodes. TCRdb reprocessed the 5' RACE reads with MiXCR, giving one entry per CDR3 protein. Of more than 600,000 distinct CDR3 sequences in the sample, roughly 19% are singletons; the top ten hold approximately 18%. The CDR3 is made up of 16 amino acids. The V gene's germline CDR1 is DFQATT and CDR2 SNEGSKA (reference sequence). V lost 0 bases to trimming and J lost 4 bases, with 16 bases between them. The sequenced sample consisted of blood, either unsorted or a sorted T cell fraction (not recorded which). The sequence derives from a male donor with ankylosing spondylitis. The chain uses TRBV20-1 and TRBJ1-5, with a tentative D call TRBD1 (6 bases). The CDR3 region has the DNA TGCAGTGCTAGAGATTTGGGGGGGCGAAAAAATCAGCCCCAGCATTTT. Protein sequence: CSARDLGGRKNQPQHF.